The rows below give T cell receptor beta chains drawn from one sample of a study of PD-1 blockade in classical Hodgkin lymphoma. Sequenced by immunoSEQ multiplex PCR; TCRdb stores in-frame clones only, minus some. The sample has roughly 100,000 clones, over 85% seen once. The material sequenced was peripheral blood mononuclear cells (PBMCs), taken before the fourth cycle of nivolumab. The receptors shown here come from a human donor with classical Hodgkin lymphoma. CDR3s include the opening cysteine and the closing phenylalanine or tryptophan. A D gene is named only where the DNA matches it firmly. Some rows have no size entry. The others give once, few or many, or a class for an expanded clone.

CDR3 length	D gene	clone size	V gene	J gene	CDR3 DNA	CDR3 protein
17	-	-	TRBV7-9	TRBJ2-6	TGTGCCAGCAGCGTCCAAACGGGTCGCTCTGGGGCCAACGTCCTGACTTTC	CASSVQTGRSGANVLTF
12	-	-	TRBV7-2	TRBJ2-7	TGTGCCAGCAGGGGTACCGCCGGCGAGCAGTACTTC	CASRGTAGEQYF
15	-	-	TRBV7-2	TRBJ2-7	TGTGCCAGCAGCCCCGTGGGCGGGATGAACTACGAGCAGTACTTC	CASSPVGGMNYEQYF
18	TRBD2	-	TRBV5-1	TRBJ2-2	TGCGCCAGCAGCTTCCCCAATACTAGCGGGAGTTACAAAGAGGAGCTGTTTTTT	CASSFPNTSGSYKEELFF
14	TRBD1	few	TRBV28	TRBJ1-2	TGTGCCAGCAGGTCCGGGACAGGGGACTATGGCTACACCTTC	CASRSGTGDYGYTF
22	TRBD2	-	TRBV27	TRBJ2-7	TGTGCCAGCAGTTTATCGGCCACCGGGGGACTAGCGGGAGGTCCGCGGGCCTACGAGCAGTACTTC	CASSLSATGGLAGGPRAYEQYF
15	TRBD2	-	TRBV27	TRBJ2-7	TGTGCCAGCAGTTTATCAGGCGGGAGGTACTACGAGCAGTACTTC	CASSLSGGRYYEQYF
15	TRBD2	-	TRBV18	TRBJ2-1	TGTGCCAGCTCACCCCGGGCTAGCGGGAACGACGAGCAGTTCTTC	CASSPRASGNDEQFF
14	-	-	TRBV14	TRBJ2-1	TGTGCCAGCAAACCCCCCCCCACCTACAATGAGCAGTTCTTC	CASKPPPTYNEQFF
15	-	-	TRBV6-5	TRBJ2-1	TGTGCCAGCAGTTCCCTAACCAGGGTCGGGGCTGAGCAGTTCTTC	CASSSLTRVGAEQFF
14	-	-	TRBV4-1	TRBJ1-2	TGCGCCAGCAGCCAAGTAGTCCAGGGCTATGGCTACACCTTC	CASSQVVQGYGYTF
14	TRBD2	-	TRBV27	TRBJ2-1	TGTGCCAGCAGTCTAGCGGGAGGCTACAATGAGCAGTTCTTC	CASSLAGGYNEQFF
14	TRBD1	-	TRBV30	TRBJ1-5	TGTGCCTGGAGAAAGGGACAGCACAATCAGCCCCAGCATTTT	CAWRKGQHNQPQHF
14	TRBD1	-	TRBV27	TRBJ2-7	TGTGCCAGCAGTATCACAGGGGTGGTCTACGAGCAGTACTTC	CASSITGVVYEQYF
15	TRBD2	-	TRBV27	TRBJ2-1	TGTGCCAGCAGTTTAAGTCTAGCGGGAATGAATGAGCAGTTCTTC	CASSLSLAGMNEQFF
13	-	-	TRBV28	TRBJ2-1	TGTGCCAGCAGTTTAGGTAGTTACAATGAGCAGTTCTTC	CASSLGSYNEQFF
13	TRBD1	-	TRBV27	TRBJ1-2	TGTGCCAGCAGTCCCTGGACAGGGGGGGGCTACACCTTC	CASSPWTGGGYTF
14	-	-	TRBV5-4	TRBJ2-7	TGTGCCAGCAGCCTAGGGACCGTTAGAGGGGAGCAGTACTTC	CASSLGTVRGEQYF
14	-	-	TRBV27	TRBJ2-6	TGTGCCAGCAGTTCAGGGGCTGGGGCCAACGTCCTGACTTTC	CASSSGAGANVLTF
16	TRBD1	-	TRBV25-1	TRBJ1-6	TGTGCCAGCAGTGATCCCGGGACAGGACGAAATTCACCCCTCCACTTT	CASSDPGTGRNSPLHF
16	TRBD2	once	TRBV14	TRBJ2-7	TGTGCCAGCAGCCAAGGACTAGCGGGGAGCTCCTACGAGCAGTACTTC	CASSQGLAGSSYEQYF
17	TRBD1	-	TRBV19	TRBJ2-6	TGTGCCAGTAGTCTCGGGACAGGGGGCGCTGGGGCCAACGTCCTGACTTTC	CASSLGTGGAGANVLTF
15	-	-	TRBV11-2	TRBJ2-7	TGTGCCAGCAGCTTAGATGGGCAGGGAACCTACGAGCAGTACTTC	CASSLDGQGTYEQYF
13	-	-	TRBV10-3	TRBJ2-4	TGTGCCATCAGTGAGTCGACCGAAAACATTCAGTACTTC	CAISESTENIQYF
13	-	-	TRBV10-3	TRBJ1-5	TGTGCCATCAGATCGGAGTTGGGTCAGCCCCAGCATTTT	CAIRSELGQPQHF
13	-	-	TRBV19	TRBJ2-7	TGTGCCAGTAGTTCGAGGGCTCTCCGCGAGCAGTACTTC	CASSSRALREQYF
12	-	many	TRBV14	TRBJ1-1	TGTGCCAGCAGGCATTTGGGGCAGGAAGCTTTCTTT	CASRHLGQEAFF
18	-	-	TRBV7-9	TRBJ2-5	TGTGCCAGCACCCCTAGTCGTTCGGGGGAATCAATACAAGAGACCCAGTACTTC	CASTPSRSGESIQETQYF
13	-	-	TRBV6-5	TRBJ2-7	TGTGCCAGCAGAGGCGGGATCTCCTACGAGCAGTACTTC	CASRGGISYEQYF
16	-	-	TRBV11-2	TRBJ1-1	TGTGCCAGCAGCTTATTGACCGGGCAAGTGAACACTGAAGCTTTCTTT	CASSLLTGQVNTEAFF
14	TRBD1	-	TRBV7-2	TRBJ1-4	TGTGCCAGCAGCCAAGGACAGGGAGGCGAAAAACTGTTTTTT	CASSQGQGGEKLFF
15	-	-	TRBV10-3	TRBJ2-3	TGTGCCATCAGTGAGTGGCCAAGCGGCACAGATACGCAGTATTTT	CAISEWPSGTDTQYF
13	-	-	TRBV2	TRBJ2-1	TGTGCCAGCAACCCAGCGGAGTACAATGAGCAGTTCTTC	CASNPAEYNEQFF
14	TRBD1	-	TRBV30	TRBJ1-2	TGTGCCTGGATAGGGACAGGGTTGAACTATGGCTACACCTTC	CAWIGTGLNYGYTF
15	-	-	TRBV15	TRBJ2-5	TGTGCCACCAGCAGCCTACAGGGAGGCGGGGAGACCCAGTACTTC	CATSSLQGGGETQYF
13	TRBD2	-	TRBV30	TRBJ2-7	TGTGCCTGGAGTGTAGCGGGAGGGGGGGAGCAGTACTTC	CAWSVAGGGEQYF
17	-	-	TRBV27	TRBJ1-5	TGTGCCAGCAGTGACTCCGGTAGGGGATTACGGAGTCAGCCCCAGCATTTT	CASSDSGRGLRSQPQHF
15	-	-	TRBV5-1	TRBJ1-3	TGCGCCAGCAGCGTTGGGGCAGCAACTGGAAACACCATATATTTT	CASSVGAATGNTIYF
16	-	-	TRBV29-1	TRBJ2-1	TGCAGCGTTGAGGGGCCTAGGCGAGGGGGAAACAATGAGCAGTTCTTC	CSVEGPRRGGNNEQFF
15	TRBD2	-	TRBV6-5	TRBJ2-2	TGTGCCAGCAGCCGACTAGCGACATCCACCGGGGAGCTGTTTTTT	CASSRLATSTGELFF
17	-	-	TRBV27	TRBJ1-2	TGTGCCAGCAGCCTACAGGGACGTAGCCCGACTAACTATGGCTACACCTTC	CASSLQGRSPTNYGYTF
13	-	-	TRBV7-9	TRBJ2-7	TGTGCCAGCAGCGTTAGCGAAAACTACGAGCAGTACTTC	CASSVSENYEQYF
14	TRBD1	-	TRBV28	TRBJ2-7	TGTGCCAGCAGTTCCCGGGACAGGGGTGACGAGCAGTACTTC	CASSSRDRGDEQYF
19	TRBD2	-	TRBV9	TRBJ2-1	TGTGCCAGCAGCGTAGGGGCGACGAAGCGGGAGAGGGGTGGAAATGAGCAGTTCTTC	CASSVGATKRERGGNEQFF
15	TRBD2	-	TRBV19	TRBJ2-1	TGTGCCAGTAGTAGTGGGACTAGCGGCAAGGTTGAGCAGTTCTTC	CASSSGTSGKVEQFF
14	TRBD2	-	TRBV29-1	TRBJ2-1	TGCAGCGTTGTCTACCTAGCGGGAGTCAATGAGCAGTTCTTC	CSVVYLAGVNEQFF
16	TRBD2	-	TRBV5-1	TRBJ2-2	TGCGCCAGCAGCTTGGGGCAGCGGGAGAGCGTCGGGGAGCTGTTTTTT	CASSLGQRESVGELFF
14	TRBD2	-	TRBV28	TRBJ2-7	TGTGCCAGCAGACAGACTAGCGTGTCCTACGAGCAGTACTTC	CASRQTSVSYEQYF
17	TRBD1	-	TRBV4-1	TRBJ1-3	TGCGCCAGCAGCCATAAGACAGGGGGCGACTCTGGAAACACCATATATTTT	CASSHKTGGDSGNTIYF
15	TRBD2	once	TRBV30	TRBJ2-3	TGTGCCTGGATCACCCCGGGAGGGCCGACAGATACGCAGTATTTT	CAWITPGGPTDTQYF
15	TRBD1	-	TRBV28	TRBJ1-5	TGTGCCAGCAGTTCAATACAGGGGGCAGGGCAGCCCCAGCATTTT	CASSSIQGAGQPQHF
14	TRBD1	-	TRBV4-1	TRBJ1-5	TGCGCCAGCAGCCACCCTGGACAGGGACAGCCCCAGCATTTT	CASSHPGQGQPQHF
13	-	-	TRBV29-1	TRBJ1-1	TGCAGCGTTGAATCCGATCCGGGGGCTGAAGCTTTCTTT	CSVESDPGAEAFF
16	-	-	TRBV7-9	TRBJ1-1	TGTGCCAGCAGCTTAGATATATGGGAGGGTGACACTGAAGCTTTCTTT	CASSLDIWEGDTEAFF
18	-	-	TRBV7-2	TRBJ2-1	TGTGCCAGCAGCTTACCGGCGCTCCTAGCGCAGCCCGACAATGAGCAGTTCTTC	CASSLPALLAQPDNEQFF
15	TRBD2	-	TRBV6-6	TRBJ2-1	TGTGCCAGCAGTTGGCTAGCGGGGTCCGCGGATGAGCAGTTCTTC	CASSWLAGSADEQFF
16	TRBD1	-	TRBV7-9	TRBJ1-4	TGTGCCAGCAGTAGAAACGCCGGGACAGGGGTTGAAAAACTGTTTTTT	CASSRNAGTGVEKLFF
16	TRBD1	-	TRBV11-2	TRBJ2-4	TGTGCCAGCAGCTTAGGAGGACAGGGAGCCAAAAACATTCAGTACTTC	CASSLGGQGAKNIQYF
15	-	-	TRBV15	TRBJ2-7	TGTGCCACCAGCAGAGTTGGGACCCTCTCCTACGAGCAGTACTTC	CATSRVGTLSYEQYF